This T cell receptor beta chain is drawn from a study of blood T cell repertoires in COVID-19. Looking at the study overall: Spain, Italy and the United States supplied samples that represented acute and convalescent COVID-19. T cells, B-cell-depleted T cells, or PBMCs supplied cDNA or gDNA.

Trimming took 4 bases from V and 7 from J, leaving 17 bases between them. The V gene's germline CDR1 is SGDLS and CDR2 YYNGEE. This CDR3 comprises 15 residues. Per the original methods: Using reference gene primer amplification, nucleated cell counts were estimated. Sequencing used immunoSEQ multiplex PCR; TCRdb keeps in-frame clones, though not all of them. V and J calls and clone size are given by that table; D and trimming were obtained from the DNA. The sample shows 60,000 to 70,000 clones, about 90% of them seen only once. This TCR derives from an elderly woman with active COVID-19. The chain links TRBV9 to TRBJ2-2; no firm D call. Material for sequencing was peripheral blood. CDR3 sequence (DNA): TGTGCCAGCAGCCCCGAGGTACTGCCTGGCGGGGAGCTGTTTTTT. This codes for CASSPEVLPGGELFF.